This T cell receptor beta chain was sequenced during a study of T cells in pancreatic ductal adenocarcinoma. Sequenced by immunoSEQ multiplex PCR; TCRdb stores in-frame clones only, minus some. The repertoire holds approximately 97,000 clones, about 95% seen once, with about 3.4% in the top ten. Germline CDR1 is SGHTA and CDR2 is FQGNSA. The CDR3 consists of 12 residues. Trimming took off 4 bases at V and 8 bases at J, with 11 bases between the two ends. Surgery without prior neoadjuvant therapy was the treatment of the selected pancreatic ductal adenocarcinoma patients. Sequencing was done on a sample of PBMCs. This chain uses TRBV7-2 with TRBJ1-2; D is unclear. This TCR came from a human donor with pancreatic ductal adenocarcinoma. The CDR3 spells CASSSPRGGYTF. Written as DNA, the CDR3 is TGTGCCAGCAGCTCCCCCCGCGGGGGCTACACCTTC.